Listed here are 27 T cell receptor beta chains from one sample, sequenced in a study of shared clonotypes between healthy human individuals. Only in-frame clones appear in the TCRdb table, and some are missing; sequencing was by immunoSEQ multiplex PCR. The table has about half a million clones, 70% to 80% seen once; the top ten hold over 10%. Sequencing was carried out using PBMCs. These receptors all come from a woman in her 40s in good health. Some clones in this sample may be carry-over from other donors' samples.

This chain links TRBV6-5 with TRBJ2-5; possibly TRBD2 for D (5 bases). TRBJ2-7 explains the end of the DNA better; the J call may be wrong. CDR3 length: 15 residues. Germline CDR1 MNHEY, CDR2 SVGAGI. This chain's CDR3 is CASSYRGRPYYEQYF. The DNA of the CDR3 is TGTGCCAGCAGTTACCGCGGGCGGCCCTACTACGAGCAGTACTTC.

The CDR3 loop reads CASSISGDLNQPQHF. The CDR3 DNA is TGTGCCAGTAGTATCTCCGGGGATCTTAATCAGCCCCAGCATTTT. The V and J genes are TRBV19 and TRBJ1-5; D remains ambiguous. Germline assignment: CDR1 LNHDA and CDR2 SQIVND (reference sequence). This CDR3 has 15 residues. Trimming removed 3 bases from V and 4 bases from J, with 13 bases in between.

The genes are TRBV6-4 and TRBJ2-1; D gene unclear. Germline V gene sequence: CDR1 MRHNA, CDR2 SNTAGT. Deletions cut 3 bases from V and 8 bases from J, with 14 bases between. There are 14 residues in the CDR3. DNA for the CDR3: TGTGCCAGCAGTGAATCGGCTGGAAACGATGAGCAGTTCTTC. Protein sequence: CASSESAGNDEQFF.

This rearrangement joins TRBV15 to TRBJ2-2; tentatively, D is TRBD1 (5 bases). The V end lost 2 bases, the J end lost 5 bases, and 12 bases lay between the germline ends. The germline gives CDR1 LNHNV, CDR2 YYDKDF (reference sequence). This CDR3 spans 15 amino acids. The CDR3 nucleotides are TGTGCCACCAGCAGATTCCCTGGGGCGACCGGGGAGCTGTTTTTT. Translated: CATSRFPGATGELFF. Variable domain in full (rest from reference TRBV15 and TRBJ2-2): DAMVIQNPRYQVTQFGKPVTLSCSQTLNHNVMYWYQQKSSQAPKLLFHYYDKDFNNEADTPDNFQSRRPNTSFCFLDIRSPGLGDTAMYLCATSRFPGATGELFFGEGSRLTVL.

The genes are TRBV30 and TRBJ2-3; D perhaps matches TRBD1 (6 bases). The CDR3 consists of 14 residues. Germline CDR1 is GTSNPN and CDR2 is SVGIG (reference sequence). Trimming shortened V by 2 bases and J by 2 bases, and 11 bases separated the two germline ends. CDR3 region: CAWSKDRNTDTQYF. The CDR3 DNA reads as TGTGCCTGGAGTAAAGACAGGAACACAGATACGCAGTATTTT.

This chain connects TRBV15 to TRBJ2-3, with D possibly matching TRBD2 (6 bases). Deletions cut 1 base from V and 8 bases from J, with 19 bases between. The CDR3 has 16 amino acids. Germline lookup yields CDR1 LNHNV and CDR2 YYDKDF (reference sequence). The CDR3, as DNA: TGTGCCACCAGCAGAGGCCGGGCTCAGCTGGGGGGTACGCAGTATTTT. Translated, it gives CATSRGRAQLGGTQYF. Complete variable domain (other parts from reference TRBV15 and TRBJ2-3): DAMVIQNPRYQVTQFGKPVTLSCSQTLNHNVMYWYQQKSSQAPKLLFHYYDKDFNNEADTPDNFQSRRPNTSFCFLDIRSPGLGDTAMYLCATSRGRAQLGGTQYFGPGTRLTVL.

This clone has only one observation. V gene TRBV6-5 combines with J gene TRBJ2-5; maybe TRBD1 (6 bases). The end of the DNA is better explained by TRBJ2-7, so the J call may be wrong. Looked up from germline, CDR1 is MNHEY and CDR2 is SVGAGI. The CDR3 covers 16 residues. CDR3: CASSYSWGHHLYEQYF. The CDR3 DNA reads as TGTGCCAGCAGTTACTCCTGGGGACACCACCTCTACGAGCAGTACTTC.

This sequence joins TRBV2 and TRBJ2-7; no clear D gene. CDR1 and CDR2 (germline): SNHLY, FYNNEI. With 6 bases removed from V and 0 bases from J, the gap between germline ends came to 15 bases. The length of the CDR3 is 15 residues. CDR3 bases: TGTGCCAGCAGGGTTTCCTACTTGAGCTCCTACGAGCAGTACTTC. Protein: CASRVSYLSSYEQYF.

This chain uses TRBV27 with TRBJ2-4; D gene unclear. The CDR3 runs 13 residues. Germline CDR1 and CDR2: MNHEY and SMNVEV (reference sequence). V lost 0 bases to trimming and J lost 6 bases, with 6 bases between them. The CDR3 DNA reads TGTGCCAGCAGTTTATCCCCCAGAAACATTCAGTACTTC. This translates into CASSLSPRNIQYF.

This chain connects TRBV6-5 to TRBJ1-3, with 9 bases aligning to TRBD1. This CDR3 spans 15 amino acids. The V gene's germline CDR1 is MNHEY and CDR2 SVGAGI. V lost 2 bases and J lost 5; bases outside the gene matches: 4. The CDR3 loop reads CASSYRTGARNTIYF. CDR3 sequence (DNA): TGTGCCAGCAGTTACCGGACAGGGGCTAGAAACACCATATATTTT.

The V gene is TRBV13, the J gene TRBJ1-4; no firm D call. Trimming left V 5 bases short and J 8 bases short, with 12 bases between. In germline, CDR1 is PRHDT, CDR2 FYEKMQ (reference sequence). This CDR3 has 13 amino acids. The CDR3 DNA follows: TGTGCCAGCAGCACCGGTCGCGGGGAAAAACTGTTTTTT. It yields the protein CASSTGRGEKLFF.

The chain recombines TRBV11-2 with TRBJ2-1; 7 nucleotides match TRBD1. The CDR3 is made up of 14 amino acids. CDR1 is SGHAT, CDR2 FQNNGV, per germline. The V and J ends lost 1 base and 12 bases, in that order; junction bases with no gene match: 9. CDR3 residues: CASSLVDRVHWQFF. The CDR3 region has the DNA TGTGCCAGCAGCTTAGTCGACAGGGTTCACTGGCAGTTCTTC. Drawing the rest from reference TRBV11-2 and TRBJ2-1, the complete variable domain is EAGVAQSPRYKIIEKRQSVAFWCNPISGHATLYWYQQILGQGPKLLIQFQNNGVVDDSQLPKDRFSAERLKGVDSTLKIQPAKLEDSAVYLCASSLVDRVHWQFFGPGTRLTVL.

This clone came up once. Just one base apart from a much larger clone, this may be a read error. Other DNA sequences from this sample encode an identical CDR3 as well. The rearrangement links TRBV30 to TRBJ2-7; 12 nucleotides match TRBD2. There are 15 residues in the CDR3. From germline, CDR1 is GTSNPN and CDR2 SVGIG (reference sequence). This CDR3 is CAWRLAGGLWDEQYF. The CDR3, as DNA: TGTGCCTGGAGACTAGCGGGAGGATTGTGGGATGAGCAGTACTTT.

There are a few counts of this clone. The J gene is TRBJ1-2, the V gene TRBV2, with 7 nucleotides matching TRBD1. The CDR3 is 14 residues long. J lost 7 bases, V lost 1 base, and 6 bases had no gene match. Germline V gives CDR1 SNHLY, CDR2 FYNNEI. The CDR3 loop is CASSEEAGGFGYTF. The CDR3 DNA reads TGTGCCAGCAGTGAAGAGGCAGGGGGTTTTGGCTACACCTTC.

As regards this clone: Relative to the germline gene, one junction end is altered; a read error may explain this. The CDR3 DNA reads TGCGCCCCCTCCACGGGGGAAAGGCCTCCTTATGGCTACACCTTC. It encodes CAPSTGERPPYGYTF. This chain joins TRBV18 and TRBJ1-2, with a possible D match to TRBD1 (5 bases). In germline, CDR1 is KGHSH, CDR2 LQKENI. The CDR3 consists of 15 residues.

As DNA, the CDR3 is TGTGCCAGCAGCCGCGACAGGGGGGAGACCCAGTACTTC. This codes for CASSRDRGETQYF. The rearrangement joins TRBV11-1 to TRBJ2-5; TRBD1 agrees at 9 bases. Germline V gives CDR1 SGHAT, CDR2 FQDESV (reference sequence). There are 13 residues in the CDR3. The J segment lost 5 bases and the V segment lost 5 bases, leaving 3 bases of the junction unmatched.

The chain couples TRBV5-4 to TRBJ1-2; the D is unclear. This CDR3 has 10 amino acids. Germline values: CDR1 SGHNT, CDR2 YYREEE (reference sequence). The V end was cut by 5 bases, the J end by 8 bases, with 7 bases between. The CDR3 DNA sequence: TGTGCCAGCAGGATGAGGGGCTACACCTTC. Protein: CASRMRGYTF.

The J gene is TRBJ1-1, the V gene TRBV5-4; D unclear. Trimming shortened V by 2 bases and J by 6 bases, and 11 bases separated the two germline ends. Germline loops: CDR1 SGHNT, CDR2 YYREEE (reference sequence). This CDR3 region has 13 residues. CDR3 region: CASSLVGVPEAFF. The CDR3 DNA follows: TGTGCCAGCAGCTTAGTCGGGGTTCCTGAAGCTTTCTTT.

The CDR3 protein is CASSYWTGSRDTQYF. The CDR3 nucleotides are TGTGCCAGCAGTTACTGGACAGGGTCGAGAGATACGCAGTATTTT. V and J are TRBV6-6 and TRBJ2-3; TRBD1 aligns across 8 bases. The germline V gene encodes CDR1 MNHNY and CDR2 SVGAGI (reference sequence). The V segment lost 1 base and the J segment 5 bases; nucleotides outside the gene matches: 5. This CDR3 is built from 15 residues.

The V gene is TRBV6-1, the J gene TRBJ2-1; D gene uncertain. This CDR3 is built from 14 residues. CDR1 is MNHNS and CDR2 is SASEGT in the germline V gene. Trimming cost V 0 bases and J 4 bases, with 7 bases left between them. The CDR3 DNA reads as TGTGCCAGCAGTGAAGCGGCCAGATACAATGAGCAGTTCTTC. It encodes CASSEAARYNEQFF.

V and J are TRBV11-3 and TRBJ2-2, with TRBD2 identical over 14 bases. Unmatched junction bases numbered 8, after V lost 0 bases and J lost 5 bases. Germline values: CDR1 SGHNT, CDR2 YENEEA. The CDR3 has 19 residues. The CDR3 sequence is CASSLDGRRTSGRTGELFF. The CDR3 DNA reads as TGTGCCAGCAGCTTAGATGGGAGGAGGACTAGCGGGAGGACCGGGGAGCTGTTTTTT.

This chain joins TRBV13 and TRBJ2-7; D uncertain. Germline values: CDR1 PRHDT, CDR2 FYEKMQ (reference sequence). V lost 4 bases to trimming and J lost 5 bases, with 15 bases between them. There are 14 residues in the CDR3. The CDR3 protein is CASSWTGRAHEQYF. CDR3 sequence (DNA): TGTGCCAGCAGCTGGACGGGTCGGGCCCACGAGCAGTACTTC. The entire variable domain, with the rest obtained from reference TRBV13 and TRBJ2-7, is as follows: AAGVIQSPRHLIKEKRETATLKCYPIPRHDTVYWYQQGPGQDPQFLISFYEKMQSDKGSIPDRFSAQQFSDYHSELNMSSLELGDSALYFCASSWTGRAHEQYFGPGTRLTVT.

The J gene is TRBJ1-2, the V gene TRBV28; 7 bases agree with TRBD1. V shed 2 bases and J 7 bases; nucleotides not matched to a gene: 7. The CDR3 is made up of 14 amino acids. The germline V gene encodes CDR1 MDHEN and CDR2 SYDVKM. Written as DNA, the CDR3 is TGTGCCAGCAGTTTAGAAGGGGGCTCCCGTGGCTACACCTTC. As protein: CASSLEGGSRGYTF.

The rearrangement uses TRBV10-3 and TRBJ2-1, with 12 bases identical to TRBD2. Trimming removed 6 bases from V and 5 bases from J; junction bases left unmatched: 17. Germline loops: CDR1 ENHRY, CDR2 SYGVKD. The CDR3 runs to 19 residues. DNA of the CDR3: TGTGCCATCAGCGAGCCGGGACAACTACTAGCGGGAGGACACAATGAGCAGTTCTTC. Its protein is CAISEPGQLLAGGHNEQFF.

The chain combines TRBV6-1 with TRBJ1-5, with D hard to call. The CDR3 loop spans 15 amino acids. Trimming removed 8 bases from V and 0 bases from J, with 14 bases in between. Germline loops: CDR1 MNHNS, CDR2 SASEGT. The CDR3 region is CASVTVGNSNQPQHF. As DNA, the CDR3 is TGTGCCAGCGTAACAGTAGGTAATAGCAATCAGCCCCAGCATTTT.

The sample holds one count of this clone. Other DNA sequences of this sample code for an identical CDR3. V gene TRBV5-4 combines with J gene TRBJ1-2; 8 bases are a match to TRBD1. V gave up 0 bases and J gave up 4 bases; unmatched junction bases: 2. This CDR3 contains 14 residues. Germline-derived CDR1 and CDR2 are SGHNT and YYREEE (reference sequence). The CDR3 nucleotides are TGTGCCAGCAGCTTGGGGACAGGGATCTATGGCTACACCTTC. Protein: CASSLGTGIYGYTF.

The chain carries TRBV19 and TRBJ2-2; TRBD2 matches 10 bases. Trimming removed 10 bases from V and 6 bases from J; junction bases left unmatched: 14. The CDR3 spans 16 residues. Germline V gene data show CDR1 as LNHDA and CDR2 as SQIVND (reference sequence). The CDR3 region is CATLEVPSGSPGELFF. For the CDR3, the DNA is TGTGCCACCCTAGAGGTCCCTAGCGGGAGTCCCGGGGAGCTGTTTTTT.